Below are 22 T cell receptor beta chains sequenced from a single sample in a study of T cell changes during pregnancy in multiple sclerosis. The protocol was immunoSEQ multiplex PCR, while the TCRdb copy is restricted to in-frame clones and leaves out a portion. The sample has tens of thousands of clones; more than 75% are singletons. The material sequenced was peripheral blood, taken in the third trimester of pregnancy. The receptors derive from a female donor with multiple sclerosis, enrolled in a pregnancy study.

This clone was seen a few times. The V gene is TRBV11-2, the J gene TRBJ2-5; D is undetermined. The germline V gene has CDR1 SGHAT and CDR2 FQNNGV. The germline V and J ends were trimmed by 4 bases and 5 bases, with 20 bases remaining between them. This CDR3 comprises 16 residues. In DNA, the CDR3 is TGTGCCAGCAGCTCGGTTTGGTCGCGGCACATTGAGACCCAGTACTTC. As protein: CASSSVWSRHIETQYF.

This clone was counted between two and nine times. The V call is TRBV6-1, the J call TRBJ2-7; possibly TRBD1 for D (6 bases). From germline, CDR1 is MNHNS and CDR2 SASEGT. The CDR3 spans 15 residues. Trimming removed 1 base at V and 0 bases at J, with 10 bases between. CDR3 bases: TGTGCCAGCAGTGAAGAACAGGGAAACTCCTACGAGCAGTACTTC. Protein: CASSEEQGNSYEQYF.

The V and J genes are TRBV2 and TRBJ2-7, with TRBD1 matching over 7 bases. CDR1 is SNHLY and CDR2 is FYNNEI in the germline V gene. The V gene end was trimmed by 6 bases and the J gene end by 6 bases; junction bases not matched to a gene: 14. The CDR3 totals 15 residues. The CDR3 nucleotides read TGTGCCAGCAGCCGGCCGACAGGGAACATGGGCGAGCAGTACTTC. The encoded protein is CASSRPTGNMGEQYF.

The CDR3 sequence: CASSLGTDYEQYF. The CDR3 coding sequence is TGTGCCAGCAGCTTAGGCACAGACTACGAGCAGTACTTC. The genes are TRBV11-3 and TRBJ2-7, with D hard to call. The CDR3 consists of 13 residues. V was shortened by 1 base and J by 3 bases, with 7 bases between the two germline ends. Germline assignment: CDR1 SGHNT and CDR2 YENEEA.

The J gene is TRBJ1-1, the V gene TRBV5-5, with D unresolved. Trimming removed 1 base at V and 6 bases at J, with 7 bases between. Germline V gene lookup returns CDR1 SGHKS and CDR2 YYEKEE (reference sequence). This CDR3 is built from 12 residues. CDR3 DNA sequence: TGTGCCAGCAGCTTGCTCCCTCCTGAAGCTTTCTTT. Protein: CASSLLPPEAFF.

The rearrangement uses TRBV5-5 and TRBJ2-1; 7 bases agree with TRBD2. There are 17 residues in the CDR3. Germline CDR1 SGHKS, CDR2 YYEKEE (reference sequence). The J segment lost 6 bases and the V segment lost 0 bases, leaving 12 bases of the junction unmatched. CDR3 DNA: TGTGCCAGCAGCTTGGAACAACTGCGGGGGTACGGCAATGAGCAGTTCTTC. Translating it yields CASSLEQLRGYGNEQFF.

The rearrangement links TRBV2 to TRBJ2-5; D not resolved. CDR1 and CDR2 from the germline V gene are SNHLY and FYNNEI. V lost 5 bases to trimming and J lost 1 base, with 5 bases between them. The CDR3 runs 12 residues. This CDR3 reads CASSYSQETQYF. The DNA for the CDR3 is TGTGCCAGCAGTTACAGCCAAGAGACCCAGTACTTC.

The CDR3 here is CASSWGQGVKQPQHF. CDR3 sequence (DNA): TGTGCCAGCTCGTGGGGACAGGGGGTTAAGCAGCCCCAGCATTTT. The V gene is TRBV6-1, the J gene TRBJ1-5, with 11 bases identical to TRBD1. Looked up from germline, CDR1 is MNHNS and CDR2 is SASEGT. V shed 8 bases, J shed 7 bases, and the junction held 10 bases outside the gene matches. CDR3 length: 15 amino acids.

The chain has TRBV7-2 and TRBJ1-2; tentative D call: TRBD1 (6 bases). CDR3 length: 13 amino acids. Germline CDR1 reads SGHTA; CDR2 reads FQGNSA. Between the trimmed V and J ends, which lost 5 bases and 2 bases, there was a span of 9 bases. The CDR3 region has the DNA TGTGCCAGCAGCCCCGACAGGAACTATGGCTACACCTTC. This translates into CASSPDRNYGYTF.

This chain links TRBV27 with TRBJ2-7, with 8 bases that match TRBD1. The CDR3 is 13 residues long. Germline values: CDR1 MNHEY, CDR2 SMNVEV (reference sequence). The V gene end was trimmed by 5 bases and the J gene end by 6 bases; junction bases not matched to a gene: 6. The CDR3 here is CASSLDRDVEQYF. The CDR3 region has the DNA TGTGCCAGCAGTCTGGACAGGGATGTCGAGCAGTACTTC.

The chain carries TRBV7-2 and TRBJ2-3, with D maybe TRBD2 (6 bases). V lost 3 bases to trimming and J lost 2 bases, with 15 bases between them. CDR1 is SGHTA and CDR2 is FQGNSA in the germline V gene. The CDR3 consists of 16 residues. CDR3 in amino acids: CASSLLPGTATDTQYF. The DNA for the CDR3 is TGTGCCAGCAGCTTGCTACCCGGGACTGCCACAGATACGCAGTATTTT. The full variable domain, rest sourced from reference TRBV7-2 and TRBJ2-3, is GAGVSQSPSNKVTEKGKDVELRCDPISGHTALYWYRQSLGQGLEFLIYFQGNSAPDKSGLPSDRFSAERTGGSVSTLTIQRTQQEDSAVYLCASSLLPGTATDTQYFGPGTRLTVL.

Of note for this clone: The germline gene is not matched at one end of the junction; a read error may be the cause. This chain links TRBV30 with TRBJ2-1, with TRBD2 matching 10 bases. The CDR3 is 13 residues long. Germline V gene lookup returns CDR1 GTSNPN and CDR2 SVGIG (reference sequence). The CDR3 DNA reads as TGTGCCTGGAGTAGAGGTCTAGCGGGGGTCTGGGTCTTC. Its protein is CAWSRGLAGVWVF.

V and J are TRBV9 and TRBJ2-1; tentative D call: TRBD2 (7 bases). The CDR3 runs 17 residues. Germline V gene lookup returns CDR1 SGDLS and CDR2 YYNGEE. Trimming pared 0 bases from V and 2 bases from J, leaving 15 bases between. This CDR3 is CASSVVGGLITYNEQFF. Written as DNA, the CDR3 is TGTGCCAGCAGCGTAGTCGGGGGGCTGATCACCTACAATGAGCAGTTCTTC.

The chain joins TRBV2 to TRBJ1-2, with D maybe TRBD1 (6 bases). The CDR3 is made up of 12 amino acids. Per germline, CDR1 SNHLY and CDR2 FYNNEI. The ends were cut back, 7 bases at V and 5 bases at J, with 11 bases in the middle. CDR3 sequence: CASIGGTYGYTF. The CDR3 DNA reads TGTGCCAGCATTGGGGGCACGTATGGCTACACCTTC.

The V and J genes are TRBV4-1 and TRBJ1-2, with 7 bases that match TRBD1. CDR1 is MGHRA, CDR2 YSYEKL, per germline. CDR3 size: 15 residues. Trimming cost V 1 base and J 0 bases; bases outside gene matches: 2. This CDR3 is CASSQGGQSNYGYTF. In DNA, the CDR3 is TGCGCCAGCAGCCAAGGGGGACAGTCTAACTATGGCTACACCTTC.

The rearrangement links TRBV2 to TRBJ1-2; D remains ambiguous. Trimming removed 6 bases at V and 10 bases at J, with 15 bases between. The germline V gene encodes CDR1 SNHLY and CDR2 FYNNEI. This CDR3 region has 12 residues. CDR3 sequence (DNA): TGTGCCAGCAGCATACAAGCAGGCCCCTACACCTTC. This sequence encodes CASSIQAGPYTF.

This clone has a single count. The chain employs TRBV4-1 and TRBJ2-3, with 7 bases identical to TRBD2. The junction had 6 bases not matched to a gene; V was cut back by 3 bases and J by 3 bases. This CDR3 has 15 amino acids. Germline loops: CDR1 MGHRA, CDR2 YSYEKL. The CDR3 DNA follows: TGCGCCAGCAGCCATCGGGACTATTTTACAGATACGCAGTATTTT. Translation: CASSHRDYFTDTQYF.

The chain employs TRBV5-4 and TRBJ1-5; 7 bases are a match to TRBD1. CDR1 and CDR2 (germline): SGHNT, YYREEE (reference sequence). The CDR3 has 14 residues. J was trimmed by 2 bases and V by 4 bases; bases with no gene match: 3. The CDR3 DNA reads as TGTGCCAGCAGCGCCGGACAGGGCAATCAGCCCCAGCATTTT. Amino acid sequence: CASSAGQGNQPQHF.

This rearrangement joins TRBV4-1 to TRBJ1-1; possible D gene TRBD1, 6 bases. CDR1 MGHRA and CDR2 YSYEKL come from the germline V gene. V shed 5 bases and J shed 4 bases, with 14 bases lying between them. The CDR3 is 14 amino acids. CDR3 sequence: CASSAYRDGTEAFF. The CDR3 nucleotides are TGCGCCAGCAGCGCGTACAGGGATGGCACTGAAGCTTTCTTT.

This chain connects TRBV6-6 to TRBJ1-2; D ambiguous. The CDR3 spans 16 residues. Germline assignment: CDR1 MNHNY and CDR2 SVGAGI (reference sequence). V dropped 0 bases and J dropped 4 bases, with 15 bases sitting between them. CDR3 in amino acids: CASSYSGTLDFYGYTF. CDR3 coding DNA: TGTGCCAGCAGTTACTCAGGTACCCTTGACTTCTATGGCTACACCTTC.

CDR3 sequence reads: CASRIGLYSNQPQHF. CDR3 coding DNA: TGTGCCAGCAGGATAGGACTTTATAGCAATCAGCCCCAGCATTTT. The genes are TRBV28 and TRBJ1-5, with no clear D. The V gene lost 6 bases and the J gene lost 0 bases, with 12 bases spanning the gap. The germline V gene has CDR1 MDHEN and CDR2 SYDVKM. The CDR3 sequence is 15 residues long.

The chain is built from TRBV11-2 and TRBJ1-1; TRBD1 might be the D (6 bases). Germline assignment: CDR1 SGHAT and CDR2 FQNNGV. The V gene lost 1 base and the J gene lost 1 base, with 13 bases spanning the gap. The CDR3 runs to 16 residues. The CDR3 is CASSLVAGASNTEAFF. The CDR3 DNA reads TGTGCCAGCAGCTTAGTGGCGGGGGCCTCGAACACTGAAGCTTTCTTT.